The rows below give T cell receptor beta chains drawn from one sample of a study of blood T cell repertoires in COVID-19. The method was immunoSEQ multiplex PCR; TCRdb's version includes in-frame clones alone and lacks a portion of them. The sample records fewer than 300,000 clones, around 86% being singletons. The sample taken for sequencing was peripheral blood. The receptors were gathered from a man between 40 and 49 years old who had recovered from COVID-19. CDR3s include the opening cysteine and the closing phenylalanine or tryptophan. Fields, in order: V gene, clone size, D gene, J gene, CDR3 DNA, CDR3 protein. A D gene is named only where the DNA matches it firmly. Size tells how often a clone was seen (once, few, many) or the class of an expanded clone, and some rows leave it out.

>TRBV14|.|.|TRBJ2-3
TGTGCCAGCAGCCCATACAGAGATACGCAGTATTTT
CASSPYRDTQYF
>TRBV4-2|medium-sized|.|TRBJ1-3
TGTGCCAGCACCCCAAGCCAAGTAAACTCCAGGCACTCTGGAAACACCATATATTTT
CASTPSQVNSRHSGNTIYF
>TRBV10-1|.|.|TRBJ2-7
TGCGCCAGCAGTGATCGACTGACAGACGAGCAGTACTTC
CASSDRLTDEQYF
>TRBV5-8|once|TRBD1|TRBJ2-5
TGTGCCAGCAGCTTAGGACAGGGGGCACACGAGACCCAGTACTTC
CASSLGQGAHETQYF
>TRBV11-1|once|TRBD1|TRBJ2-7
TGTGCCAGCAGCTTAGTCGCAGGGGGCAAGTACGAGCAGTACTTC
CASSLVAGGKYEQYF
>TRBV7-9|.|.|TRBJ2-3
TGTGCCAGCACGGTCCGCTCTACCACAGATACGCAGTATTTT
CASTVRSTTDTQYF
>TRBV5-1|few|.|TRBJ2-1
TGCGCCAGCAGGGAGGTCGCGGCCTACAATGAGCAGTTCTTC
CASREVAAYNEQFF
>TRBV7-2|.|.|TRBJ2-5
TGTGCCAGCAGCTTAGAATACAGACAAGAGACCCAGTACTTC
CASSLEYRQETQYF
>TRBV2|.|TRBD1|TRBJ1-2
TGTGCCAGCAGTTTAACAGGACAGGGGAGGAACTATGGCTACACCTTC
CASSLTGQGRNYGYTF
>TRBV6-5|.|.|TRBJ1-1
TGTGCCAGCAGAGCCTCTCGGGGTAAGGGTACTGAAGCTTTCTTT
CASRASRGKGTEAFF
>TRBV3-1/TRBV3-2|once|TRBD2|TRBJ2-1
TGTGCCAGCAGCGGAAAGGTAGCGGGAGAACTCAACAATGAGCAGTTCTTC
CASSGKVAGELNNEQFF
>TRBV7-8|.|.|TRBJ2-5
TGTGCCAGCAGCTTACGTCAGGGGCCAGTCCAAGAGACCCAGTACTTC
CASSLRQGPVQETQYF
>TRBV27|.|TRBD1|TRBJ2-4
TGTGCCAGCAGTCATCGGACAGGGCCCTCCAAAAACATTCAGTACTTC
CASSHRTGPSKNIQYF
>TRBV5-1|.|.|TRBJ1-4
TGCGCCAGCAGCCCGGGACATCCTAATGAAAAACTGTTTTTT
CASSPGHPNEKLFF
>TRBV6-2/TRBV6-3|.|TRBD2|TRBJ2-1
TGTGCCAGCAGTTACGAGGGACTAGCGGGTGACTACAATGAGCAGTTCTTC
CASSYEGLAGDYNEQFF
>TRBV5-1|.|.|TRBJ2-1
TGCGCCAGCAGCCCCCCGTGGAGCGGAAGCTCCTACAATGAGCAGTTCTTC
CASSPPWSGSSYNEQFF
>TRBV11-3|once|TRBD2|TRBJ2-1
TGTGCCAGCAGCAAGACTAGCGGGAGTCCCTACAATGAGCAGTTCTTC
CASSKTSGSPYNEQFF
>TRBV14|.|.|TRBJ2-2
TGTGCCAGCAGCCAAGTTTCAGGGTTGAGCACCGGGGAGCTGTTTTTT
CASSQVSGLSTGELFF
>TRBV27|.|.|TRBJ2-5
TGTGCCAGCAAGCAGACCCCAGTGGCGGGGGCAGAGACCCAGTACTTC
CASKQTPVAGAETQYF
>TRBV7-8|.|.|TRBJ1-1
TGTGCCAGCAGCTTCCAGGGGAGCATGAACACTGAAGCTTTCTTT
CASSFQGSMNTEAFF
>TRBV7-2|.|TRBD1|TRBJ1-2
TGTGCCAGCAGCCTGGACAGGGGGAGAGTTGATGGCTACACCTTC
CASSLDRGRVDGYTF
>TRBV19|.|.|TRBJ2-3
TGTGCCAGTAGTATAGGTGGCAGTACAGATACGCAGTATTTT
CASSIGGSTDTQYF
>TRBV15|.|TRBD2|TRBJ2-3
TGTGCCACCAGCAGGGACCCCTCCGGGGGGGATACGCAGTATTTT
CATSRDPSGGDTQYF
>TRBV7-8|.|.|TRBJ2-7
TGTGCCAGCAGCACTCGAACCGGTGCCGAGCAGTACTTC
CASSTRTGAEQYF
>TRBV7-2|.|TRBD2|TRBJ2-7
TGTGCCAGCAGAAGCGGGAGCTCCTACGAGCAGTACTTC
CASRSGSSYEQYF
>TRBV6-2/TRBV6-3|.|TRBD2|TRBJ2-5
TGTGCCAGCAGTACCCTAGAGCGGGGCGTTCGGGAGACCCAGTACTTC
CASSTLERGVRETQYF
>TRBV4-3|.|.|TRBJ2-4
TGCGCCAGCAGCCAAGAGAGGGGGAGCAGAAACATTCAGTACTTC
CASSQERGSRNIQYF
>TRBV15|.|TRBD2|TRBJ2-7
TGTGCCACCTCCGGGACTAGGATTGGTGAGCAGTACTTC
CATSGTRIGEQYF
>TRBV5-6|.|.|TRBJ1-5
TGTGCCAGCAGCGGGGGACTTACTGCGGAGCCCCAGCATTTT
CASSGGLTAEPQHF
>TRBV19|.|.|TRBJ2-3
TGTGCCAGTAGTGTCCGGTCCCCCCCCACAGATACGCAGTATTTT
CASSVRSPPTDTQYF
>TRBV7-9|.|TRBD2|TRBJ2-2
TGTGCCAGCAGCTGGGGACTAGCGGGGTTAAGAGTCACCGGGGAGCTGTTTTTT
CASSWGLAGLRVTGELFF
>TRBV12-3/TRBV12-4|once|.|TRBJ2-1
TGTGCCAGCAGTCCCCGTTACAATGAGCAGTTCTTC
CASSPRYNEQFF
>TRBV29-1|.|TRBD1|TRBJ1-6
TGCAGCGCTCTGACAGGGGAGGAGGGTTCACCCCTCCACTTT
CSALTGEEGSPLHF
>TRBV5-1|.|.|TRBJ2-2
TGCGCCAGCAGCTTGGGCGTGAATACCGGGGAGCTGTTTTTT
CASSLGVNTGELFF
>TRBV5-4|.|TRBD1|TRBJ2-3
TGTGCCAGCAGCTCGGGACAGGGGGCGCGTACGGATACGCAGTATTTT
CASSSGQGARTDTQYF
>TRBV5-5|.|TRBD1|TRBJ2-3
TGTGCCAGCACATTATGGGGACAGGGGGGCCATGTCACAGATACGCAGTATTTT
CASTLWGQGGHVTDTQYF
>TRBV11-2|.|.|TRBJ1-6
TGTGCCAGCAGCTTAGAGCCCCCTCGGTTGTGGGAGTCACCCCTCCACTTT
CASSLEPPRLWESPLHF